This T cell receptor (beta chain) was sequenced during a study of breast tumors, draining lymph nodes, adjacent tissues. TCRdb processed the multiplex PCR reads anew with MiXCR; each CDR3 protein has one entry. The sample yields 85,000 to 130,000 distinct CDR3 sequences, around 20% seen once. Samples came from axillary lymph nodes draining the breast cancer. This clonotype has just a few counts. The sample comprised axillary lymph node tissue. The receptor comes from a female donor with breast cancer. Some clones in this sample may be carry-over from other donors' samples.

CDR3 sequence (DNA): TGCAGTGCTAGATCCCAGACTAGCGGGAGCGGCTACGAGCAGTACTTC. This translates into CSARSQTSGSGYEQYF. The rearrangement joins TRBV20-1 to TRBJ2-7, with 12 bases aligning to TRBD2. With 2 bases clipped from V and 3 bases from J, the junction kept 8 bases outside the gene matches. CDR3 length: 16 residues. Germline V lookup: CDR1 DFQATT, CDR2 SNEGSKA (reference sequence).